This T cell receptor beta chain was captured by sequencing in a study of blood T cell repertoires in COVID-19. Whole-study context: The origin of the acute and convalescent COVID-19 samples was the United States, Italy and Spain. The cDNA or gDNA used as material had been derived from T cells, B-cell-depleted T cells, or PBMCs.

Source study methods: Estimation of nucleated cell counts was performed using reference gene primer amplification. Some clones are missing from TCRdb's copy, which holds only in-frame ones; the method was immunoSEQ multiplex PCR. That table is the source of V, J and clone size, and D and trimming were worked out from the DNA. This table holds over 90,000 clones, 70% to 90% found once. The ends lost 6 bases at V and 2 bases at J; junction bases unmatched: 4. CDR1 and CDR2 from the germline V gene are MDHEN and SYDVKM. The CDR3 extends over 14 amino acids. This rearrangement joins TRBV28 to TRBJ2-4, with TRBD2 matching 7 bases. The sample comprised peripheral blood. This TCR derives from a man over 45 in a cohort sampled during active COVID-19. CDR3 in amino acids: CASRPGGPKNIQYF. The CDR3 DNA reads TGTGCCAGCAGACCGGGGGGTCCCAAAAACATTCAGTACTTC.